A selection of T cell receptor beta chains follows, all from one sample in a study of cytomegalovirus exposure and HLA in healthy donors. The repertoire was sequenced with immunoSEQ multiplex PCR; TCRdb's copy has only in-frame clones and lacks some. This sample has 150,000 to 200,000 clones, with 86% found just once. Sequenced: PBMCs. The origin of the receptors is a woman between 18 and 29 years old in good health and CMV-seronegative. Both conserved end residues are part of each CDR3. The D gene is left open where the match is weak. Some rows mark clone size as missing; the rest say once, few, many or name a class of expanded clone.

V gene	D gene	CDR3 length	J gene	clone size	CDR3 DNA	CDR3 protein
TRBV7-9	TRBD1	18	TRBJ1-2	NA	TGTGCCAGCAGCTTAGCACGGATTGGGAGACAGGGGAACTATGGCTACACCTTC	CASSLARIGRQGNYGYTF
TRBV4-2	NA	12	TRBJ2-3	once	TGTGCCAGCAGCCTAAGCACAGATACGCAGTATTTT	CASSLSTDTQYF
TRBV7-2	TRBD1	16	TRBJ1-2	NA	TGTGCCAGCAGCTTATACCAGGGGGTGTTAAATAATGGCTACACCTTC	CASSLYQGVLNNGYTF
TRBV5-1	NA	19	TRBJ1-2	NA	TGCGCCAGCAGCTCACGTTATTCCGGGTCAAATGGTGTAAGGTCGGGCTACACCTTC	CASSSRYSGSNGVRSGYTF
TRBV2	TRBD2	15	TRBJ2-1	NA	TGTGCCAGCGAGGAGGCGGGAGGGCCTAGGGATGAGCAGTTCTTC	CASEEAGGPRDEQFF
TRBV19	TRBD1	16	TRBJ1-1	NA	TGTGCCAGTGCCGACAGGGGAGGAGGCTTGAACACTGAAGCTTTCTTT	CASADRGGGLNTEAFF
TRBV29-1	TRBD1	13	TRBJ1-3	NA	TGCAGCGTCGCCGACAGGGCCGGAAACACCATATATTTT	CSVADRAGNTIYF
TRBV15	NA	15	TRBJ1-5	NA	TGTGCCACCAGCAGAGAAGTAAGCTTCAATCAGCCCCAGCATTTT	CATSREVSFNQPQHF
TRBV2	TRBD1	12	TRBJ2-2	NA	TGTGCCAGCACAGGGGGCACCGGGGAGCTGTTTTTT	CASTGGTGELFF
TRBV9	NA	14	TRBJ2-1	NA	TGTGCCAGCAGCGTGGGGGCCTCTAACAATGAGCAGTTCTTC	CASSVGASNNEQFF
TRBV6-5	NA	15	TRBJ2-6	NA	TGTGCCAGCAGTTACTTTGGGGCCGGGGCCAACGTCCTGACTTTC	CASSYFGAGANVLTF
TRBV7-6	NA	14	TRBJ1-2	once	TGTGCCAGCAGCTTCGGACAAGCCGGGTATGGCTACACCTTC	CASSFGQAGYGYTF
TRBV9	TRBD1	14	TRBJ2-1	NA	TGTGCCAGCAATGCACAGGGGATAGTAGATGAGCAGTTCTTC	CASNAQGIVDEQFF
TRBV5-1	NA	14	TRBJ2-7	NA	TGCGCCAGCAGCAAAGGACTTTCCTCCTACGAGCAGTACTTC	CASSKGLSSYEQYF
TRBV7-9	NA	19	TRBJ2-7	NA	TGTGCCAGCAGCTGGGGGGACGGACTATTGAGGAGGGGAGCCTACGAGCAGTACTTC	CASSWGDGLLRRGAYEQYF
TRBV7-8	NA	13	TRBJ1-5	NA	TGTGCCAGCAGCTCCACAGAGAATCAGCCCCAGCATTTT	CASSSTENQPQHF
TRBV5-6	TRBD1	16	TRBJ2-5	NA	TGTGCCAGCAGCTTACAGGGGGTGACCCTCCAAGAGACCCAGTACTTC	CASSLQGVTLQETQYF
TRBV11-2	NA	12	TRBJ2-2	NA	TGTGCCAGCAGCCCCGGCGGCGGGGAGCTGTTTTTT	CASSPGGGELFF
TRBV5-1	NA	13	TRBJ2-1	NA	TGCGCCAGCAGCTTGGGCCGGGACAATGAGCAGTTCTTC	CASSLGRDNEQFF
TRBV19	NA	14	TRBJ1-2	NA	TGTGCCAGTAAAAGGCCGGACACGGACTATGGCTACACCTTC	CASKRPDTDYGYTF
TRBV27	NA	14	TRBJ2-1	NA	TGTGCCAGCAGTTTATCGAAGGGCGGGTTAGGGCAGTTCTTC	CASSLSKGGLGQFF
TRBV2	NA	14	TRBJ2-7	NA	TGTGCCAGCAGTCGTACAGGGACCTCCTACGAGCAGTACTTC	CASSRTGTSYEQYF
TRBV4-1	TRBD1	22	TRBJ1-1	NA	TGCGCCAGCAGCCAAGGGGGGCGGGCAGGGGGCAAGCGTGGCCCCTGGAACACTGAAGCTTTCTTT	CASSQGGRAGGKRGPWNTEAFF
TRBV19	NA	15	TRBJ1-6	NA	TGTGCCAGTAGTCCGCGACTTCGCCCAAGCTCGGCCCTCCACTTT	CASSPRLRPSSALHF
TRBV11-2	TRBD1	16	TRBJ1-2	few	TGTGCCAGCAGCCCACGGGACAGGGGAGCCCCTCCTGGCTACACCTTC	CASSPRDRGAPPGYTF
TRBV29-1	NA	14	TRBJ1-2	NA	TGCAGCGTCCGGACAGCGAGGACTAACTATGGCTACACCTTC	CSVRTARTNYGYTF
TRBV5-6	NA	18	TRBJ2-7	NA	TGTGCCAGCAGCTTCCTCCACCTTTCCGGACTGGGCTCCTACGAGCAGTACTTC	CASSFLHLSGLGSYEQYF
TRBV11-1	NA	14	TRBJ2-1	NA	TGTGCCAGCAGCTTATGGGGGCCGGACAATGAGCAGTTCTTC	CASSLWGPDNEQFF
TRBV15	TRBD1	16	TRBJ1-4	NA	TGTGCCACCAAACGTAGGACAGGGGTATCTAATGAAAAACTGTTTTTT	CATKRRTGVSNEKLFF
TRBV6-1	TRBD2	15	TRBJ2-2	NA	TGTGCCACCGCCCCGGGACTAGCGGTCACCGGGGAGCTGTTTTTT	CATAPGLAVTGELFF
TRBV15	NA	13	TRBJ2-2	NA	TGTGCCACCAGCAGTGAGGGAACCGGGGAGCTGTTTTTT	CATSSEGTGELFF
TRBV10-3	NA	14	TRBJ1-2	NA	TGTGCCATCAGTGAGTCTCAGGGGCTGAGAGGCTACACCTTC	CAISESQGLRGYTF
TRBV11-2	TRBD1	14	TRBJ2-7	NA	TGTGCCAGCAGCCGAAGGGACAGCTCCTACGAGCAGTACTTC	CASSRRDSSYEQYF